These T cell receptor beta chains were read from a single sample in a study of neurological immune-mediated disorders. Each CDR3 protein gets one entry after TCRdb re-called the 5' RACE reads with MiXCR. The sample has around 33,000 distinct CDR3 sequences; around 6.8% are singletons. Sequences were obtained from PBMCs. The receptors were gathered from a woman aged 40 to 49 in good health. Each CDR3 is given with its conserved first and last residue. The order of the fields is V gene, J gene, CDR3 protein.

V gene: TRBV28; J gene: TRBJ1-5; CDR3 protein: CASSSNDRNQPQHF
V gene: TRBV7-8; J gene: TRBJ2-3; CDR3 protein: CAIRLSTDTQYF
V gene: TRBV3-1; J gene: TRBJ1-2; CDR3 protein: CASSHRQSPPDF
V gene: TRBV20-1; J gene: TRBJ1-5; CDR3 protein: CSARAGGNGNQPQHF
V gene: TRBV10-3; J gene: TRBJ2-3; CDR3 protein: CAISVNRVADTQYF
V gene: TRBV5-1; J gene: TRBJ2-5; CDR3 protein: CASSCERDRLQETQYF
V gene: TRBV20-1; J gene: TRBJ1-2; CDR3 protein: CSAKQAMTGYGYTF
V gene: TRBV21-1; J gene: TRBJ2-5; CDR3 protein: CASSKARAPNLF
V gene: TRBV2; J gene: TRBJ2-7; CDR3 protein: CASSDGQPRPYEQYF
V gene: TRBV6-5; J gene: TRBJ1-5; CDR3 protein: CASRDRGVSNQPQHF
V gene: TRBV15; J gene: TRBJ1-1; CDR3 protein: CATSRDETGEAFF
V gene: TRBV3-1; J gene: TRBJ2-5; CDR3 protein: CASSLLAGGGETQYF
V gene: TRBV20-1; J gene: TRBJ1-2; CDR3 protein: CSALTGEGYGYTF